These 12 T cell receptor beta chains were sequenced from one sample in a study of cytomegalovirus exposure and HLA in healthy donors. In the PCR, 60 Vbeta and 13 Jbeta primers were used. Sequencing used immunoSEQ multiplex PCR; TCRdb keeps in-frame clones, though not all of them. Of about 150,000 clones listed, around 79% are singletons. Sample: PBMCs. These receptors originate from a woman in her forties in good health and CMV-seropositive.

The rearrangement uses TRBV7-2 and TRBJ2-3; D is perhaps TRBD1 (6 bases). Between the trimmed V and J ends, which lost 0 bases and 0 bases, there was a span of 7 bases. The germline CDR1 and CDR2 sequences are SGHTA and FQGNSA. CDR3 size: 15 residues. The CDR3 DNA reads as TGTGCCAGCAGCTTAGCGGGGGCTAGCACAGATACGCAGTATTTT. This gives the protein CASSLAGASTDTQYF.

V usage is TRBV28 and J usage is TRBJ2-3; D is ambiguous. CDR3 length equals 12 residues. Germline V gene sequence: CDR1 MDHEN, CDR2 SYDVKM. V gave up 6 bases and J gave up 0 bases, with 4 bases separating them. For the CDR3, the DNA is TGTGCCAGCAGGCAGAGCACAGATACGCAGTATTTT. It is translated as CASRQSTDTQYF.

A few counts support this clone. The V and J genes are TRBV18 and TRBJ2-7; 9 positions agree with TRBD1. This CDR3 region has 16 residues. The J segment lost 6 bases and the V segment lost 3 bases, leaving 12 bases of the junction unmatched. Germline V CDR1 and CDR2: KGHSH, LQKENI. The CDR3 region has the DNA TGTGCCAGCTCACCGGCGACCGGGACAGGGTTTGTCGAGCAGTACTTC. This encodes CASSPATGTGFVEQYF. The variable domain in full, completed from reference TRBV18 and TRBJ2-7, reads NAGVMQNPRHLVRRRGQEARLRCSPMKGHSHVYWYRQLPEEGLKFMVYLQKENIIDESGMPKERFSAEFPKEGPSILRIQQVVRGDSAAYFCASSPATGTGFVEQYFGPGTRLTVT.

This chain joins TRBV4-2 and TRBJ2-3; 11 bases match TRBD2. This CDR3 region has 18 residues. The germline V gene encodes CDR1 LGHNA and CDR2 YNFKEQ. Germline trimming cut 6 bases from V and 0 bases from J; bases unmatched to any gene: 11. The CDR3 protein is CASRLGASGGTSTDTQYF. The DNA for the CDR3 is TGTGCCAGCAGACTCGGGGCTAGCGGGGGGACTAGCACAGATACGCAGTATTTT.

CDR3 sequence: CASSLDRSGANVLTF. CDR3 DNA: TGTGCCAGCAGCCTAGATCGGTCTGGGGCCAACGTCCTGACTTTC. The chain employs TRBV7-9 and TRBJ2-6; D is ambiguous. V was clipped by 5 bases and J by 1 base, with 9 bases between them. The CDR3 spans 15 residues. The V gene's germline CDR1 is SEHNR and CDR2 FQNEAQ (reference sequence).

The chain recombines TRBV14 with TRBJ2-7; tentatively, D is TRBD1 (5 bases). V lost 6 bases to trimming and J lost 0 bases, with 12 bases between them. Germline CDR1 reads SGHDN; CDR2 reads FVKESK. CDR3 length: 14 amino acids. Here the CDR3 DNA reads TGTGCCAGCAGTCGCAGTCAGGGCTCCTACGAGCAGTACTTC. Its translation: CASSRSQGSYEQYF.

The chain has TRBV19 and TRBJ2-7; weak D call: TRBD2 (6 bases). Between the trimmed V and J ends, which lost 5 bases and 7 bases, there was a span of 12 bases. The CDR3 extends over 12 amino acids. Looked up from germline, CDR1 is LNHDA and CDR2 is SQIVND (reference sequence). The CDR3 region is CASSFQGGEQYF. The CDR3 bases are TGTGCCAGTAGTTTCCAGGGAGGTGAGCAGTACTTC.

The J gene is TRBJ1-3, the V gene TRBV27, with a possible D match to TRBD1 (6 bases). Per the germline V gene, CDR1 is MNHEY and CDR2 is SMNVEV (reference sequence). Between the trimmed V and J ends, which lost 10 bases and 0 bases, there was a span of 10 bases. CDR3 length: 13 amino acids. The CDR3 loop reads CATRGFSGNTIYF. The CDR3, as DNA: TGTGCCACCAGGGGCTTCTCTGGAAACACCATATATTTT.

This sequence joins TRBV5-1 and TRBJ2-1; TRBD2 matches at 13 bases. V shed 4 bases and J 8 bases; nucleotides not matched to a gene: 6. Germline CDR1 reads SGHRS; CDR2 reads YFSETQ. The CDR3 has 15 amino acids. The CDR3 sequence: CASSLGTSGAYEQFF. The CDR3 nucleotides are TGCGCCAGCAGCCTCGGGACTAGCGGGGCCTATGAGCAGTTCTTC.

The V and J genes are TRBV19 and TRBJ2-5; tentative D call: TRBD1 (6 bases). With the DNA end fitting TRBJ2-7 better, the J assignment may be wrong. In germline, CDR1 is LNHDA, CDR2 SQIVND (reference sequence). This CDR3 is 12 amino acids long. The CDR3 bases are TGTGCCAGTAGTTACAGGGTCGACGAGCAGTACTTC. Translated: CASSYRVDEQYF.

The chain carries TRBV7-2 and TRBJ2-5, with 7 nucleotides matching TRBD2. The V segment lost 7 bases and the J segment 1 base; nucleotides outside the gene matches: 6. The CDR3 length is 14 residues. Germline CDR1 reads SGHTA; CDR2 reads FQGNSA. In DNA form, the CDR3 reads TGTGCCAGCACCCTAGGGACTATCCAAGAGACCCAGTACTTC. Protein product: CASTLGTIQETQYF.

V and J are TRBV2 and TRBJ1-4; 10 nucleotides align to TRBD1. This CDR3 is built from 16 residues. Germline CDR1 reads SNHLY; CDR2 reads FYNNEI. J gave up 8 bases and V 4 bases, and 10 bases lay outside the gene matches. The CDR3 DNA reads TGTGCCAGCAGTGGTAGGACAGGGGGTCAAGGAGAAAAACTGTTTTTT. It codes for CASSGRTGGQGEKLFF.